The 22 T cell receptor beta chains below were found in one sample sequenced in a study of cytomegalovirus exposure and HLA in healthy donors. Primers for the PCR totalled 60 Vbeta and 13 Jbeta. TCRdb keeps only in-frame clones here, not all; method: immunoSEQ multiplex PCR. The profile shows more than 100,000 clones, around 72% of them singletons. The sequenced sample was PBMCs. The origin of the receptors is a man in his forties or fifties in good health and CMV-seropositive.

The chain links TRBV5-1 to TRBJ1-1; D not certain. V was pared by 1 base and J by 3 bases, with 7 bases between. The CDR3 has 13 residues. Looked up from germline, CDR1 is SGHRS and CDR2 is YFSETQ. As DNA, the CDR3 is TGCGCCAGCAGCTTGCTAGATGACACTGAAGCTTTCTTT. It encodes CASSLLDDTEAFF.

The chain employs TRBV29-1 and TRBJ1-1, with a possible D match to TRBD1 (6 bases). Germline V gene sequence: CDR1 SQVTM, CDR2 ANQGSEA. The CDR3 contains 15 residues. V lost 3 bases and J lost 4, with 18 bases in between. CDR3 residues: CSVERRGGAITEAFF. CDR3 DNA sequence: TGCAGCGTTGAGCGGAGAGGGGGGGCGATCACTGAAGCTTTCTTT.

The sample holds a few counts of this clone. The chain employs TRBV7-2 and TRBJ2-3, with D possibly matching TRBD1 (6 bases). This CDR3 spans 16 amino acids. V dropped 2 bases and J dropped 2 bases, with 14 bases sitting between them. CDR1 and CDR2 from the germline V gene are SGHTA and FQGNSA. The CDR3 DNA sequence: TGTGCCAGCAGCTTACCCGTGGACAGTTACACAGATACGCAGTATTTT. It codes for CASSLPVDSYTDTQYF. The full variable domain, completed using reference TRBV7-2 and TRBJ2-3, is GAGVSQSPSNKVTEKGKDVELRCDPISGHTALYWYRQSLGQGLEFLIYFQGNSAPDKSGLPSDRFSAERTGGSVSTLTIQRTQQEDSAVYLCASSLPVDSYTDTQYFGPGTRLTVL.

V gene TRBV28 combines with J gene TRBJ1-2; D possibly corresponds to TRBD1 (6 bases). The CDR3 consists of 12 residues. V was clipped by 11 bases and J by 8 bases, with 18 bases between them. Germline assignment: CDR1 MDHEN and CDR2 SYDVKM. The CDR3 spells CAATLGARGYTF. The CDR3 DNA is TGTGCCGCCACCTTGGGGGCTAGGGGCTACACCTTC.

The chain uses TRBV29-1 and TRBJ2-7, with 10 bases that match TRBD1. The V and J ends lost 6 bases and 6 bases, in that order; junction bases with no gene match: 5. Germline assignment: CDR1 SQVTM and CDR2 ANQGSEA. The CDR3 totals 12 residues. In DNA, the CDR3 is TGCAGCGTGGGGTGGACAGGGGGCGAGCAGTACTTC. The encoded protein is CSVGWTGGEQYF.

V usage is TRBV7-9 and J usage is TRBJ1-2, with D tentatively TRBD1 (5 bases). CDR3 length: 14 amino acids. With 2 bases removed from V and 4 bases from J, the gap between germline ends came to 11 bases. Per germline, CDR1 SEHNR and CDR2 FQNEAQ (reference sequence). The DNA for the CDR3 is TGTGCCAGCAGCTTACCTACAGGTCCCTATGGCTACACCTTC. Translating it yields CASSLPTGPYGYTF.

The CDR3 loop reads CASSFRGSNEKLFF. In DNA, the CDR3 is TGTGCCAGCAGCTTCAGGGGTTCTAATGAAAAACTGTTTTTT. V gene TRBV5-4 combines with J gene TRBJ1-4; a weak D match, TRBD1 (6 bases). V was shortened by 2 bases and J by 3 bases, with 8 bases between the two germline ends. The germline gives CDR1 SGHNT, CDR2 YYREEE (reference sequence). The CDR3 sequence is 14 residues long.

This clone was recorded once. This sequence joins TRBV7-8 and TRBJ2-3; 11 nucleotides agree with TRBD2. This CDR3 region has 15 residues. CDR1 SGHVS and CDR2 FQNEAQ come from the germline V gene. Unmatched junction bases numbered 6, after V lost 4 bases and J lost 6 bases. The chain's CDR3 is CASSSTSGGLDTQYF. CDR3 DNA sequence: TGTGCCAGCAGCTCTACTAGCGGGGGTTTGGATACGCAGTATTTT.

The chain recombines TRBV18 with TRBJ1-1, with D possibly TRBD1 on 6 matching bases. The CDR3 extends over 12 amino acids. The V gene lost 3 bases and the J gene lost 12 bases, with 14 bases spanning the gap. Germline values: CDR1 KGHSH, CDR2 LQKENI. DNA of the CDR3: TGTGCCAGCTCACCGGACAGCCTTCAATCTTTCTTT. Amino acids: CASSPDSLQSFF.

V is TRBV19 and J is TRBJ1-1; the D gene is possibly TRBD1 (5 bases). The CDR3 is 15 amino acids. CDR1 is LNHDA, CDR2 SQIVND, per germline (reference sequence). V was cut by 3 bases and J by 4 bases, with 15 bases left in between. The CDR3 loop is CASSMRQRGGTEAFF. The CDR3 coding sequence is TGTGCCAGTAGTATGAGACAGAGGGGAGGCACTGAAGCTTTCTTT.

The chain has TRBV28 and TRBJ1-2, with TRBD1 matching over 9 bases. Looked up from germline, CDR1 is MDHEN and CDR2 is SYDVKM. Trimming cost V 4 bases and J 2 bases; bases outside gene matches: 8. This CDR3 region has 16 residues. The CDR3 nucleotides read TGTGCCAGCAGTTCTACAGGGGGCCGACGCAACTATGGCTACACCTTC. Encoded protein: CASSSTGGRRNYGYTF.

This clone has only a few counts. Different DNA sequences within this sample yield the same CDR3. This chain links TRBV5-1 with TRBJ1-1; maybe TRBD1 (6 bases). Looked up from germline, CDR1 is SGHRS and CDR2 is YFSETQ. The CDR3 extends over 14 amino acids. Trimming removed 0 bases at V and 2 bases at J, with 8 bases between. CDR3: CASSLGTANTEAFF. In nucleotides, the CDR3 is TGCGCCAGCAGCTTGGGGACAGCCAACACTGAAGCTTTCTTT.

The chain combines TRBV7-9 with TRBJ2-5; 9 bases are shared with TRBD1. The germline V gene encodes CDR1 SEHNR and CDR2 FQNEAQ (reference sequence). The CDR3 covers 15 residues. Trimming removed 6 bases from V and 0 bases from J; junction bases left unmatched: 5. The CDR3 sequence: CASRIDRGYQETQYF. DNA for the CDR3: TGTGCCAGCAGGATAGACAGGGGGTACCAAGAGACCCAGTACTTC.

The J gene is TRBJ2-3, the V gene TRBV19; a possible D gene is TRBD2 (6 bases). V shed 3 bases and J shed 4 bases, with 14 bases lying between them. The CDR3 runs 15 residues. Per germline, CDR1 LNHDA and CDR2 SQIVND (reference sequence). The chain's CDR3 is CASSILARRPDTQYF. The CDR3 DNA reads as TGTGCCAGTAGTATCCTAGCGCGACGCCCAGATACGCAGTATTTT.

This chain uses TRBV6-5 with TRBJ1-5, with 8 bases aligning to TRBD1. The CDR3 has 13 residues. Germline V CDR1 and CDR2: MNHEY, SVGAGI. Trimming removed 5 bases from V and 6 bases from J; junction bases left unmatched: 3. The CDR3 sequence: CASSLTGGQPQHF. In DNA, the CDR3 is TGTGCCAGCAGTCTTACAGGGGGTCAGCCCCAGCATTTT.

The gene calls are TRBV27 and TRBJ1-1; TRBD1 is a possible D gene (6 bases). The germline V gene encodes CDR1 MNHEY and CDR2 SMNVEV (reference sequence). Trimming removed 7 bases at V and 5 bases at J, with 23 bases between. The CDR3 spans 16 residues. The CDR3 coding sequence is TGTGCCAGCAACGGGCTGGGGACAAACTCGGAGACTGAAGCTTTCTTT. Translated: CASNGLGTNSETEAFF.

J is TRBJ2-4 and V is TRBV28; 13 bases align to TRBD2. CDR1 and CDR2 (germline): MDHEN, SYDVKM. After removal of 5 bases from V and 6 bases from J, the junction contained 7 bases not matched to a gene. The CDR3 length is 16 residues. The CDR3 DNA follows: TGTGCCAGCAGTCCCCGACTAGCGGGAGGTTTAAACATTCAGTACTTC. Translating gives CASSPRLAGGLNIQYF.

This clone was found once. The genes are TRBV7-2 and TRBJ2-2; perhaps TRBD1 as D (6 bases). The germline gives CDR1 SGHTA, CDR2 FQGNSA. The CDR3 length is 15 residues. V lost 3 bases, J lost 4 bases, and 12 bases lay in between. CDR3 in amino acids: CASSFRTVLTGELFF. DNA for the CDR3: TGTGCCAGCAGCTTCCGGACAGTCCTCACCGGGGAGCTGTTTTTT.

The chain couples TRBV4-3 to TRBJ2-1; 9 nucleotides agree with TRBD1. V shed 1 base, J shed 8 bases, and the junction held 9 bases outside the gene matches. Germline CDR1 reads LGHNA; CDR2 reads YSLEER. This CDR3 contains 16 residues. The DNA of the CDR3 is TGCGCCAGCAGCCAAGCTTTCGGGACAGGGCGGGATGAGCAGTTCTTC. It yields the protein CASSQAFGTGRDEQFF.

This clone was recorded once. The chain joins TRBV27 to TRBJ1-2; 11 nucleotides align to TRBD1. Germline CDR1 MNHEY, CDR2 SMNVEV (reference sequence). The V segment lost 4 bases and the J segment 4 bases; nucleotides outside the gene matches: 5. The CDR3 is 15 amino acids. CDR3 in DNA: TGTGCCAGCAGTTCTTGGACAGGGGGCGGCTATGGCTACACCTTC. Its translation is CASSSWTGGGYGYTF.

The chain employs TRBV9 and TRBJ2-7; 9 bases match TRBD2. Germline trimming cut 0 bases from V and 2 bases from J; bases unmatched to any gene: 3. The CDR3 has 15 residues. Germline assignment: CDR1 SGDLS and CDR2 YYNGEE. DNA for the CDR3: TGTGCCAGCAGCGTAGTGGCTAGCGGGACCTACGAGCAGTACTTC. This encodes CASSVVASGTYEQYF.

Comment on this clone: Additional DNA sequences in this sample encode the identical CDR3. The chain employs TRBV18 and TRBJ1-4; D possibly corresponds to TRBD1 (5 bases). Trimming took off 3 bases at V and 4 bases at J, with 6 bases between the two ends. This CDR3 has 13 amino acids. CDR1 and CDR2 (germline): KGHSH, LQKENI. Here the CDR3 DNA reads TGTGCCAGCTCACCGGGACTTAATGAAAAACTGTTTTTT. Amino acids: CASSPGLNEKLFF.